The rows below give T cell receptor beta chains drawn from one sample of a study of cytomegalovirus exposure and HLA in healthy donors. This table comes from immunoSEQ multiplex PCR, and its TCRdb copy is limited to in-frame clones, with some not included. Of roughly 170,000 clones listed, 84% are singletons. The sequencing input was PBMCs. The receptors were gathered from a woman aged 18-35 years in good health and CMV-seropositive. Both conserved end residues are part of each CDR3. The D gene is left open where the match is weak. Size is omitted from some rows. Given values are once, few, many or a class for expanded clones.

V gene	J gene	clone size	D gene	CDR3 DNA	CDR3 protein
TRBV4-3	TRBJ2-1	once	TRBD1	TGCGCCAGCAGCCACCCCGGGACAGGGGACAATGAGCAGTTCTTC	CASSHPGTGDNEQFF
TRBV7-8	TRBJ2-5	.	TRBD2	TGTGCCAGCAGCTTAGCGCGAGGCGGGGGGGCCTCCCGGGAGACCCAGTACTTC	CASSLARGGGASRETQYF
TRBV4-1	TRBJ2-4	.	.	TGCGCCAGCAGCCACCACCTGGCATTAGCCAAAAACATTCAGTACTTC	CASSHHLALAKNIQYF
TRBV19	TRBJ2-7	.	.	TGTGCCACAGCCGGGATTTCTACGAGTGAGCAGTACTTC	CATAGISTSEQYF
TRBV7-3	TRBJ2-6	.	TRBD2	TGTGCCAGCAGCTTACGGGAGGGTGACAACGTCCTGACTTTC	CASSLREGDNVLTF
TRBV15	TRBJ1-6	.	TRBD1	TGTGCCACCAGCAGAGAATTAGGGACAGGGGTTTCACCCCTCCACTTT	CATSRELGTGVSPLHF
TRBV19	TRBJ1-6	many	TRBD1	TGTGCCAGTTCTATCGGGGACAGGGGCAATTCACCCCTCCACTTT	CASSIGDRGNSPLHF
TRBV27	TRBJ2-6	.	.	TGTGCCAGTAGATTGGCTGGGGCCAACGTCCTGACTTTC	CASRLAGANVLTF
TRBV29-1	TRBJ1-2	.	TRBD1	TGCAGCGTTGAGGGAGGGACAGGTGCGAGCGGCTACACCTTC	CSVEGGTGASGYTF
TRBV7-9	TRBJ2-5	.	.	TGTGCCAGCAGCTTAGTGTCACAAGAGACCCAGTACTTC	CASSLVSQETQYF
TRBV18	TRBJ1-5	.	TRBD1	TGTGCCAGCTCTCGGACAGGTAGAGGTAGGAATCAGCCCCAGCATTTT	CASSRTGRGRNQPQHF
TRBV11-2	TRBJ2-7	few	TRBD2	TGTGCCAGCAGCCGGGAGGGAGGGGCACCCTACGAGCAGTACTTC	CASSREGGAPYEQYF
TRBV6-5	TRBJ2-2	.	TRBD2	TGTGCCAGCAGTTACTCCTACGGCGGGGGGACCGGGGAGCTGTTTTTT	CASSYSYGGGTGELFF
TRBV19	TRBJ1-1	.	TRBD1	TGTGCCAGTATCCGGACAGGGATGAACACTGAAGCTTTCTTT	CASIRTGMNTEAFF
TRBV19	TRBJ1-5	once	.	TGTGCCAGTACCCCACGACAGTATAGCAATCAGCCCCAGCATTTT	CASTPRQYSNQPQHF
TRBV5-1	TRBJ2-7	.	.	TGCGCCAGCAGGCGACAGGACTCCTACGAGCAGTACTTC	CASRRQDSYEQYF
TRBV2	TRBJ2-3	.	TRBD1	TGTGCCAGCAGGCTGGACAGGTGGGGGACAGATACGCAGTATTTT	CASRLDRWGTDTQYF
TRBV6-6	TRBJ2-2	.	.	TGTGCCAGCGCGGGAACTAACACCGGGGAGCTGTTTTTT	CASAGTNTGELFF
TRBV4-3	TRBJ2-3	.	.	TGCGCCAGCAGCCAAGACGGTAGCAGCACAGATACGCAGTATTTT	CASSQDGSSTDTQYF
TRBV19	TRBJ2-7	.	.	TGTGCCAGTAGTCCAGGACATAACGGCCCCTACGAGCAGTACTTC	CASSPGHNGPYEQYF
TRBV5-6	TRBJ1-2	.	TRBD1	TGTGCCAGCAGCCTGAGAGACGGGACAGGAATCTATGGCTACACCTTC	CASSLRDGTGIYGYTF
TRBV5-1	TRBJ2-1	.	TRBD1	TGCGCCAGCAGCTCCCCCTCGGGACAGGGGTACAATGAGCAGTTCTTC	CASSSPSGQGYNEQFF
TRBV7-6	TRBJ2-3	.	TRBD2	TGTGCCAGCAGACTAGCGGGGGACACAGATACGCAGTATTTT	CASRLAGDTDTQYF
TRBV5-1	TRBJ1-2	.	TRBD1	TGCGCCAGCAGCTTAGAACAGGGGGCCGTTTACACCTTC	CASSLEQGAVYTF
TRBV28	TRBJ1-6	few	.	TGTGCCAGCAGTCAACCAGCGGATAATTCACCCCTCCACTTT	CASSQPADNSPLHF
TRBV27	TRBJ1-1	.	.	TGTGCCAGTATTAGTACCACTGAAGCTTTCTTT	CASISTTEAFF
TRBV6-5	TRBJ2-1	.	TRBD1	TGTGCCAGCAGCCGACTGGACAGGGAGCAGTTCTTC	CASSRLDREQFF
TRBV11-2	TRBJ2-1	.	.	TGTGCCAGCCGCCGGGTCCGAGGTCCCGCCTACAATGAGCAGTTCTTC	CASRRVRGPAYNEQFF
TRBV18	TRBJ1-2	once	TRBD1	TGTGCCAGCTCACCATTACCGGACAGGGGTTATGGCTACACCTTC	CASSPLPDRGYGYTF
TRBV15	TRBJ2-7	.	TRBD1	TGTGCCACCAGCAGAGAACAGGGGGACGAGCAGTACTTC	CATSREQGDEQYF
TRBV5-5	TRBJ1-2	once	TRBD1	TGTGCCAGCAGCTTCCAGGGGGCACGGTATGGCTACACCTTC	CASSFQGARYGYTF
TRBV19	TRBJ1-1	.	.	TGTGCCAGTAGTAGGGTCAGGGGTGACACTGAAGCTTTCTTT	CASSRVRGDTEAFF